The present T cell receptor beta chain was sequenced within a study of blood T cell repertoires in COVID-19. About the research overall: From the United States, Italy and Spain came samples of acute and convalescent COVID-19. T cells, B-cell-depleted T cells, or PBMCs supplied cDNA or gDNA.

Per the original data handling: It was from reference gene primer amplification that nucleated cell counts were estimated. Generated by immunoSEQ multiplex PCR, the TCRdb table keeps only in-frame clones and is missing some. That table supplies the V and J calls and clone size; D and trimming were determined from the DNA. The sample includes about 140,000 clones, around nine tenths of them seen just once. Germline V gene data show CDR1 as ENHRY and CDR2 as SYGVKD. Trimming removed 7 bases from V and 7 bases from J; junction bases left unmatched: 10. The CDR3 length is 17 residues. This TCR derives from a woman in her thirties or forties with acute or convalescent COVID-19. This sequence joins TRBV10-3 and TRBJ2-2; 15 bases fit TRBD2. The sequencing input was peripheral blood. The CDR3 loop reads CAITGLAGGPSVGELFF. The CDR3 region has the DNA TGTGCCATCACCGGACTAGCGGGAGGGCCTTCGGTCGGGGAGCTGTTTTTT.